These 17 T cell receptor beta chains came from one sample sequenced in a study of cytomegalovirus exposure and HLA in healthy donors. It was with 60 Vbeta and 13 Jbeta primers that the PCR ran. Generated by immunoSEQ multiplex PCR, the TCRdb table keeps only in-frame clones and is missing some. Among some 170,000 clones listed, 75% to 85% were seen once. Sequenced sample: PBMCs. These receptor sequences come from a man aged 50 to 59 in good health and CMV-seropositive.

J is TRBJ1-5 and V is TRBV7-2; 7 bases line up with TRBD1. The CDR3 covers 13 residues. CDR1 SGHTA and CDR2 FQGNSA come from the germline V gene. V was clipped by 5 bases and J by 5 bases; unmatched bases: 3. CDR3 DNA sequence: TGTGCCAGCAGCACACAGGGGCATCAGCCCCAGCATTTT. Protein product: CASSTQGHQPQHF.

The genes are TRBV5-1 and TRBJ2-7; 7 bases line up with TRBD1. CDR3 length: 14 amino acids. The germline gives CDR1 SGHRS, CDR2 YFSETQ. With V trimmed by 0 bases and J by 5 bases, 5 bases remained unmatched. The CDR3 here is CASSLEDRPHEQYF. The CDR3 region has the DNA TGCGCCAGCAGCTTGGAGGACAGGCCCCACGAGCAGTACTTC.

This chain links TRBV4-1 with TRBJ2-2; the D gene is possibly TRBD1 (5 bases). CDR3 size: 14 residues. The germline gives CDR1 MGHRA, CDR2 YSYEKL. V lost 4 bases, J lost 4 bases, and 10 bases lay in between. The CDR3 spells CASSLSQGTGELFF. The CDR3 DNA sequence: TGCGCCAGCAGCCTAAGCCAGGGCACCGGGGAGCTGTTTTTT.

This chain joins TRBV5-8 and TRBJ2-1; 9 bases match TRBD1. The germline V gene has CDR1 SGHTS and CDR2 YDEGEE. The CDR3 has 18 amino acids. The V and J ends lost 4 bases and 4 bases, in that order; junction bases with no gene match: 15. CDR3 residues: CASSQEFTGQGNYNEQFF. The CDR3 DNA reads as TGTGCCAGCAGCCAAGAGTTTACCGGACAGGGGAATTACAATGAGCAGTTCTTC.

V and J are TRBV28 and TRBJ2-7, with 7 bases lining up with TRBD2. The germline V gene has CDR1 MDHEN and CDR2 SYDVKM. V was pared by 6 bases and J by 6 bases, with 11 bases of the junction left unmatched. The CDR3 is 14 residues long. The DNA of the CDR3 is TGTGCCAGCAGCTCCCTCGGGGGGTTCGGCGAGCAGTACTTC. As protein: CASSSLGGFGEQYF.

This clone was counted only a few times. The V call is TRBV5-3, the J call TRBJ2-1, with D perhaps TRBD2 (5 bases). TRBV5-3 is identified as an open reading frame with a role that is uncertain. This CDR3 has 15 residues. V was clipped by 0 bases and J by 2 bases, with 9 bases between them. The CDR3 DNA follows: TGTGCCAGAAGCTTGGAGGAGGCCGCCTACAATGAGCAGTTCTTC. Its translation is CARSLEEAAYNEQFF.

The chain recombines TRBV5-4 with TRBJ2-1, with TRBD2 matching over 7 bases. V lost 2 bases and J lost 5; bases outside the gene matches: 7. Germline CDR1 is SGHNT and CDR2 is YYREEE (reference sequence). CDR3 length: 15 residues. The chain's CDR3 is CASSLGGRSHNEQFF. The CDR3 DNA sequence: TGTGCCAGCAGCTTAGGCGGGAGATCCCACAATGAGCAGTTCTTC. The variable domain in full, with the rest retrieved from reference TRBV5-4 and TRBJ2-1, is ETGVTQSPTHLIKTRGQQVTLRCSSQSGHNTVSWYQQALGQGPQFIFQYYREEENGRGNFPPRFSGLQFPNYSSELNVNALELDDSALYLCASSLGGRSHNEQFFGPGTRLTVL.

The rearrangement links TRBV5-4 to TRBJ2-3; 9 nucleotides agree with TRBD2. The CDR3 extends over 15 amino acids. CDR1 and CDR2 from the germline V gene are SGHNT and YYREEE (reference sequence). J gave up 1 base and V 4 bases, and 4 bases lay outside the gene matches. The CDR3, as DNA: TGTGCCAGCAGCCGTAGCGGGAGTGGCACAGATACGCAGTATTTT. Amino acids: CASSRSGSGTDTQYF. Combining the CDR3 with reference TRBV5-4 and TRBJ2-3 gives the whole variable domain ETGVTQSPTHLIKTRGQQVTLRCSSQSGHNTVSWYQQALGQGPQFIFQYYREEENGRGNFPPRFSGLQFPNYSSELNVNALELDDSALYLCASSRSGSGTDTQYFGPGTRLTVL.

The genes are TRBV2 and TRBJ1-5; 9 nucleotides line up with TRBD1. From germline, CDR1 is SNHLY and CDR2 FYNNEI. J gave up 9 bases and V 7 bases, and 13 bases lay outside the gene matches. The CDR3 extends over 15 amino acids. DNA for the CDR3: TGTGCCAGCATGCTTGCGCCGGGACAGGGAAGGCCCCAGCATTTT. It specifies CASMLAPGQGRPQHF.

With regard to this clone: A read error may account for a junction end that differs from germline. Within the sample, other DNA sequences also encode this same CDR3. The chain carries TRBV11-2 and TRBJ1-1; no reliable D call. The CDR3 is 16 residues long. The germline V gene encodes CDR1 SGHAT and CDR2 FQNNGV. In nucleotides, the CDR3 is TGTGCCAGCAGCCCCGGGGTACTTACCCGGCACACTGAAGCTTTCTTC. Translating gives CASSPGVLTRHTEAFF.

This clone was found once. The J gene is TRBJ2-5, the V gene TRBV2, with D possibly matching TRBD1 (6 bases). CDR1 is SNHLY and CDR2 is FYNNEI in the germline V gene. V lost 3 bases, J lost 2 bases, and 13 bases lay in between. CDR3 length: 15 residues. The CDR3 DNA is TGTGCCAGCAGTGAGGCGGCCCAGGGGCAAGAGACCCAGTACTTC. This sequence encodes CASSEAAQGQETQYF.

The chain links TRBV7-2 to TRBJ1-2; 9 bases fit TRBD1. The CDR3 extends over 14 amino acids. CDR1 is SGHTA and CDR2 is FQGNSA in the germline V gene. Trimming removed 5 bases from V and 1 base from J; junction bases left unmatched: 2. In DNA, the CDR3 is TGTGCCAGCAGCATGACAGGGGGTAACTATGGCTACACCTTC. Amino acid sequence: CASSMTGGNYGYTF.

This chain connects TRBV19 to TRBJ1-2; 8 bases agree with TRBD1. Germline V gene data show CDR1 as LNHDA and CDR2 as SQIVND (reference sequence). J gave up 5 bases and V 6 bases, and 2 bases lay outside the gene matches. The CDR3 spans 12 residues. As DNA, the CDR3 is TGTGCCAGTAGCGACAGGGGATATGGCTACACCTTC. This encodes CASSDRGYGYTF. The full variable domain, its missing parts supplied by reference TRBV19 and TRBJ1-2, is DGGITQSPKYLFRKEGQNVTLSCEQNLNHDAMYWYRQDPGQGLRLIYYSQIVNDFQKGDIAEGYSVSREKKESFPLTVTSAQKNPTAFYLCASSDRGYGYTFGSGTRLTVV.

The chain has TRBV4-2 and TRBJ1-5; 7 bases map to TRBD1. The V gene end was trimmed by 3 bases and the J gene end by 5 bases; junction bases not matched to a gene: 10. CDR1 and CDR2 from the germline V gene are LGHNA and YNFKEQ. The CDR3 is 16 amino acids. The chain's CDR3 is CASSQEEQGRDQPQHF. The CDR3 coding sequence is TGTGCCAGCAGCCAGGAAGAACAGGGGAGAGATCAGCCCCAGCATTTT.

There are a few counts of this clone. The V call is TRBV19, the J call TRBJ1-5; D is unresolved. V was clipped by 7 bases and J by 4 bases, with 17 bases between them. There are 15 residues in the CDR3. CDR1 is LNHDA, CDR2 SQIVND, per germline (reference sequence). The CDR3 region is CASNSYSPGNQPQHF. In nucleotides, the CDR3 is TGTGCCAGTAACTCATATTCCCCGGGGAATCAGCCCCAGCATTTT.

The gene calls are TRBV7-3 and TRBJ2-2, with D possibly matching TRBD1 (5 bases). Germline CDR1 is SGHTA and CDR2 is FQGTGA. The CDR3 spans 12 residues. The V and J ends lost 5 bases and 7 bases respectively, with 8 bases between them. The DNA for the CDR3 is TGTGCCAGCAGCCCACAGGTCGGGGAGCTGTTTTTT. Its translation: CASSPQVGELFF.

This chain links TRBV7-2 with TRBJ1-1, with D perhaps TRBD1 (6 bases). The CDR3 is 17 residues long. The V gene lost 5 bases and the J gene lost 1 base, with 20 bases spanning the gap. Germline V CDR1 and CDR2: SGHTA, FQGNSA. The chain's CDR3 is CASSPPDGGWGNTEAFF. CDR3 bases: TGTGCCAGCAGCCCCCCCGATGGGGGCTGGGGGAACACTGAAGCTTTCTTT.